This TCR beta chain was profiled in a study of T cell responses to AZD1222 COVID-19 vaccine. General observations from the study: Most donors were white British and more were female, and clonal diversity was possibly underestimated. Samples come after the peak T cell response, not at day 14.

V was clipped by 0 bases and J by 6 bases; unmatched bases: 11. The V gene's germline CDR1 is SGHRS and CDR2 YFSETQ. The CDR3 has 17 residues. TCRdb keeps only in-frame clones here, not all; method: immunoSEQ multiplex PCR. The table has 150,000 to 200,000 clones, over 85% seen once. Concerning this clone itself: Its antigen remains unidentified.

This rearrangement joins TRBV5-1 to TRBJ1-4; 7 bases map to TRBD1. The source was peripheral blood, collected 28 days after the second AZD1222 dose. This receptor was taken from an adult who received the AZD1222 COVID-19 vaccine. DNA for the CDR3: TGCGCCAGCAGCTTGGGGACAGGAAGCCATATTTATGAAAAACTGTTTTTT. It specifies CASSLGTGSHIYEKLFF.